The present TCR beta chain was sequenced within a study of T cell responses to AZD1222 COVID-19 vaccine. Study-wide findings and caveats: The donors showed a predominance of white British ancestry and of females, with possible underestimation of clonal diversity. Among spike-specific TCRs, nearly half reportedly target unmutated variant regions. Increases in Spike-specific TCR breadth and depth were seen after two AZD1222 doses. Dominant at 160-218 and 743-854, vaccine-associated CD4 TCRs also spanned spike.

Looked up from germline, CDR1 is MNHEY and CDR2 is SVGAGI. The CDR3 consists of 13 residues. V dropped 5 bases and J dropped 3 bases, with 11 bases sitting between them. Data came from immunoSEQ multiplex PCR; TCRdb stores just in-frame clones and leaves some out. The sample has under 150,000 clones, about 91% seen once. To note about this clone: Its antigen is not identified.

The chain links TRBV6-5 to TRBJ2-7, with D perhaps matching TRBD1 or TRBD2 (5 bases each). The source is an adult in good health. The source material was peripheral blood, sampled on day 0 of AZD1222 vaccination. CDR3 in DNA: TGTGCCAGCAGTAGGGACGGACGCTACGAGCAGTACTTC. As protein: CASSRDGRYEQYF.